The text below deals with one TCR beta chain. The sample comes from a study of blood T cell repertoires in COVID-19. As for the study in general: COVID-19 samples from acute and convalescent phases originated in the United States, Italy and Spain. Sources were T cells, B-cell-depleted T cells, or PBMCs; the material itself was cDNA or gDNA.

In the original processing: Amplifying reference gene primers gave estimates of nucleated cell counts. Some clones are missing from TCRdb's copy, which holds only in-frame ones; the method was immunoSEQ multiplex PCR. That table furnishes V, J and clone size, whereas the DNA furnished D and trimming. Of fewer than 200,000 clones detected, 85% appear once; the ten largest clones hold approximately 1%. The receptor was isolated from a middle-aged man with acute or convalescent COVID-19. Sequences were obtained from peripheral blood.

The CDR3 is CASRDFANTGELFF. The DNA of the CDR3 is TGTGCCAGCCGCGACTTCGCGAACACCGGGGAGCTGTTTTTT. The chain has TRBV2 and TRBJ2-2; D unclear. Germline lookup yields CDR1 SNHLY and CDR2 FYNNEI. This CDR3 spans 14 amino acids. The ends were cut back, 8 bases at V and 0 bases at J, with 10 bases in the middle.